These 10 T cell receptor beta chains originate from one sample sequenced in a study of shared clonotypes between healthy human individuals. The protocol was immunoSEQ multiplex PCR, while the TCRdb copy is restricted to in-frame clones and leaves out a portion. The sample consists of roughly 890,000 clones, 80% to 95% of them appearing once. Selected positively for CCR7 and CD45RO-negative, naive CD8 cells excluded terminally differentiated effector memory CD45RA+ cells. The sample consisted of naive CD8+ T cells sorted from blood. These receptors originate from a man younger than 45 in good health.

The V and J genes are TRBV7-9 and TRBJ1-1; TRBD1 might be the D (6 bases). The CDR3 loop spans 13 amino acids. Per the germline V gene, CDR1 is SEHNR and CDR2 is FQNEAQ (reference sequence). Trimming pared 2 bases from V and 6 bases from J, leaving 10 bases between. The CDR3 DNA reads as TGTGCCAGCAGCTTACCAGGGGTCTCTGAAGCTTTCTTT. Encoded protein: CASSLPGVSEAFF.

J is TRBJ1-2 and V is TRBV2, with D tentatively TRBD1 (5 bases). With 4 bases removed from V and 7 bases from J, the gap between germline ends came to 16 bases. CDR1 is SNHLY, CDR2 FYNNEI, per germline. CDR3 length: 14 amino acids. CDR3 sequence: CASSGLTVPVGYTF. CDR3 nucleotides: TGTGCCAGCAGTGGCCTGACAGTGCCGGTTGGCTACACCTTC.

This sequence joins TRBV4-3 and TRBJ2-6; D uncertain. V was trimmed by 0 bases and J by 0 bases, leaving 6 bases between them. CDR3 length: 16 residues. Germline assignment: CDR1 LGHNA and CDR2 YSLEER. The CDR3 reads CASSQDAGSGANVLTF. The CDR3 nucleotides read TGCGCCAGCAGCCAAGATGCAGGCTCTGGGGCCAACGTCCTGACTTTC.

CDR3 in DNA: TGTGCCAGCAGTTTGTCCAGGGGGGGGGAAAAACTGTTTTTT. This gives the protein CASSLSRGGEKLFF. V gene TRBV27 combines with J gene TRBJ1-4; 7 bases line up with TRBD1. Germline V gene sequence: CDR1 MNHEY, CDR2 SMNVEV (reference sequence). J lost 8 bases, V lost 3 bases, and 6 bases had no gene match. CDR3 size: 14 residues.

This clone was seen just once. The genes are TRBV9 and TRBJ2-3, with 7 bases matching TRBD2. CDR1 SGDLS and CDR2 YYNGEE come from the germline V gene. The CDR3 length is 18 residues. The V gene end was trimmed by 3 bases and the J gene end by 0 bases; junction bases not matched to a gene: 13. CDR3 region: CASSASPWPRESTDTQYF. The CDR3 DNA reads TGTGCCAGCAGCGCCTCCCCATGGCCGCGGGAGAGCACAGATACGCAGTATTTT.

The chain joins TRBV6-5 to TRBJ2-3; unclear D gene. The CDR3 has 13 amino acids. V was trimmed by 5 bases and J by 5 bases, leaving 11 bases between them. The germline V gene has CDR1 MNHEY and CDR2 SVGAGI. DNA of the CDR3: TGTGCCAGCAGTCCCTTCGTCGGAGATACGCAGTATTTT. Its protein product is CASSPFVGDTQYF.

The chain is built from TRBV27 and TRBJ2-1; TRBD2 matches 11 bases. J gave up 9 bases and V 5 bases, and 6 bases lay outside the gene matches. Germline V gene data show CDR1 as MNHEY and CDR2 as SMNVEV (reference sequence). The length of the CDR3 is 14 residues. The chain's CDR3 is CASSKLAGATEQFF. The CDR3 coding sequence is TGTGCCAGCAGTAAACTAGCGGGAGCTACTGAGCAGTTCTTC.

V and J are TRBV9 and TRBJ2-3; no firm D call. The CDR3 covers 12 residues. The ends were cut back, 4 bases at V and 5 bases at J, with 8 bases in the middle. Per the germline V gene, CDR1 is SGDLS and CDR2 is YYNGEE. This CDR3 reads CASSSYEDTQYF. The CDR3 DNA reads TGTGCCAGCAGCTCCTACGAAGATACGCAGTATTTT.

This chain joins TRBV5-1 and TRBJ2-5, with 7 bases matching TRBD1. Per germline, CDR1 SGHRS and CDR2 YFSETQ. The CDR3 loop spans 16 amino acids. V was pared by 1 base and J by 0 bases, with 6 bases of the junction left unmatched. The CDR3 here is CASSLSQGEYQETQYF. For the CDR3, the DNA is TGCGCCAGCAGCTTGTCTCAGGGGGAGTACCAAGAGACCCAGTACTTC.

The chain has TRBV28 and TRBJ1-1; 7 bases fit TRBD1. Germline CDR1 is MDHEN and CDR2 is SYDVKM. This CDR3 has 18 amino acids. With 6 bases clipped from V and 3 bases from J, the junction kept 19 bases outside the gene matches. The CDR3: CASRTWGRGSALHTEAFF. The CDR3 DNA is TGTGCCAGCAGGACTTGGGGCAGGGGGTCTGCTCTACACACTGAAGCTTTCTTT.